This TCR beta chain was captured in a study of vaccination effects on CD4 cells after COVID-19. Whole-study findings and limits: Few convalescent patients and no early post-infection timepoints were included in the study.

Viral peptide pool expansion of antigen-specific CD4+ T cells preceded sequencing in the ViraFEST assay. Once cultured for approximately 10 days, the cells underwent separation to obtain CD4+ T cells. The CDR3 length is 16 residues. Germline lookup yields CDR1 SGHVS and CDR2 FNYEAQ. Between the trimmed V and J ends, which lost 0 bases and 7 bases, there was a span of 17 bases. Produced via immunoSEQ multiplex PCR; TCRdb's table is partial and in-frame only. The sample holds some 79,000 clones, approximately 81% seen once. Worth noting for this clone: Its antigen remains unknown.

This sequence originates from a human donor who received a COVID-19 vaccine. The sequencing used CD4+ T cells from PBMCs cultured with HCoV-229E spike peptides, collected before COVID-19 vaccination. V and J are TRBV7-6 and TRBJ2-3, with D tentatively TRBD1 or TRBD2 (5 bases each). The CDR3 here is CASSLAGPNMANTQYF. The CDR3 DNA is TGTGCCAGCAGCTTAGCGGGACCTAACATGGCGAATACGCAGTATTTT.